This TCR beta chain was sequenced during a study of T cell responses to AZD1222 COVID-19 vaccine. Generated by immunoSEQ multiplex PCR, the TCRdb table keeps only in-frame clones and is missing some. The top ten hold roughly 2.8% of the sample, which has tens of thousands of clones, about nine tenths seen once. This clone has a single count. Its cognate antigen is unknown. There are 16 residues in the CDR3. Germline assignment: CDR1 SGHDT and CDR2 YYEEEE. V lost 1 base and J lost 0; bases outside the gene matches: 1. Study findings and constraints: Donors, mostly white British, included more females; clonal diversity was possibly underestimated. Reportedly, nearly half of unique spike TCRs recognized epitopes outside B.1.351/B.1.1.7 mutations.

J is TRBJ1-6 and V is TRBV5-6; 7 bases match TRBD1. The sequence came from an adult in good health. This specimen consisted of peripheral blood, obtained on day 0 of MenACWY control vaccination. The CDR3 reads CASSLTGASYNSPLHF. Here the CDR3 DNA reads TGTGCCAGCAGCTTGACAGGGGCCTCCTATAATTCACCCCTCCACTTT.